Each of the 10 T cell receptor beta chains below was sequenced from the same sample in a study of T cells in Graves' hyperthyroidism and ophthalmopathy. Amplified TCR beta CDR3 regions derived from RNA transcripts. HTBI primers were used for first-round RT-PCR of the TCR CDR3. Each CDR3 protein is one row after TCRdb ran MiXCR on the multiplex PCR reads. This sample has fewer than 350,000 distinct CDR3 sequences, with 13% to 15% found just once. Sequencing used blood. The source is a woman between 50 and 59 years old with Graves' hyperthyroidism that later progressed to Graves' ophthalmopathy.

This clonotype was counted many times. This sequence joins TRBV24-1 and TRBJ2-1; the match to TRBD2 covers 9 bases. Germline-derived CDR1 and CDR2 are KGHDR and SFDVKD. V trimming: 4 bases; J trimming: 4 bases; junction bases outside the gene matches: 4. This CDR3 has 15 residues. CDR3 sequence (DNA): TGTGCCACCAGTGAAGGACTAGCGTTTTACAATGAGCAGTTCTTC. Protein product: CATSEGLAFYNEQFF.

This clonotype was seen many times. The chain employs TRBV7-2 and TRBJ1-2; a weak D match, TRBD1 (5 bases). V gave up 2 bases and J gave up 3 bases, with 13 bases separating them. CDR1 is SGHTA, CDR2 FQGNSA, per germline. This CDR3 has 15 residues. CDR3 coding DNA: TGTGCCAGCAGCTTAAGGGTAGTACAGGACTATGGCTACACCTTC. It specifies CASSLRVVQDYGYTF.

This clonotype was observed a few times. V and J are TRBV6-1 and TRBJ1-3, with D perhaps matching TRBD1 (5 bases). The V and J ends lost 3 bases and 0 bases respectively, with 9 bases between them. Germline V gene lookup returns CDR1 MNHNS and CDR2 SASEGT. This CDR3 is built from 15 residues. Written as DNA, the CDR3 is TGTGCCAGCAGTGATTCAGGGCTCTCTGGAAACACCATATATTTT. Its protein is CASSDSGLSGNTIYF.

This clonotype has ten or more counts. The rearrangement links TRBV11-2 to TRBJ1-2, with TRBD1 matching 8 bases. Germline CDR1 and CDR2: SGHAT and FQNNGV. The CDR3 consists of 14 residues. The V gene end was trimmed by 10 bases and the J gene end by 8 bases; junction bases not matched to a gene: 15. The DNA of the CDR3 is TGTGCCACCCTGTCCCTCAGGGGGCGCGCGGGCTACACCTTC. It specifies CATLSLRGRAGYTF.

This clonotype appeared many times. The chain carries TRBV27 and TRBJ2-7, with D perhaps matching TRBD1 (6 bases). V was clipped by 0 bases and J by 2 bases, with 11 bases between them. The CDR3 covers 15 residues. Germline lookup yields CDR1 MNHEY and CDR2 SMNVEV (reference sequence). This chain's CDR3 is CASSLSTGETYEQYF. The CDR3 nucleotides are TGTGCCAGCAGTTTATCGACAGGAGAAACCTACGAGCAGTACTTC.

This clonotype has ten or more counts. The gene calls are TRBV7-8 and TRBJ2-7; D gene uncertain. V was cut by 5 bases and J by 3 bases, with 11 bases left in between. This CDR3 is 13 amino acids long. The germline CDR1 and CDR2 sequences are SGHVS and FQNEAQ. The CDR3 coding sequence is TGTGCCAGCAGCGCCAGTCCCGACTACGAGCAGTACTTC. Protein sequence: CASSASPDYEQYF.

Regarding this clonotype: This may arise from a read error, as a much more abundant clone is one base away. This sequence joins TRBV5-6 and TRBJ2-1; D possibly corresponds to TRBD2 (7 bases). The ends were cut back, 4 bases at V and 9 bases at J, with 11 bases in the middle. CDR3 length equals 12 residues. The germline V gene has CDR1 SGHDT and CDR2 YYEEEE. The CDR3 bases are TGTGCCAGCAGCCTGGGGGGGGCTGAGCAGTTCTTC. It specifies CASSLGGAEQFF.

There are a few counts of this clonotype. The V and J genes are TRBV9 and TRBJ1-1; 9 nucleotides align to TRBD1. CDR3 length: 16 amino acids. Germline lookup yields CDR1 SGDLS and CDR2 YYNGEE. The V and J ends lost 0 bases and 6 bases, in that order; junction bases with no gene match: 9. The CDR3 sequence: CASSVDLTGGAAEAFF. The CDR3 region has the DNA TGTGCCAGCAGCGTAGACCTCACAGGGGGCGCGGCTGAAGCTTTCTTT.

This clonotype was counted many times. This chain uses TRBV28 with TRBJ2-7; maybe TRBD1 (6 bases). V lost 3 bases, J lost 1 base, and 28 bases lay in between. Germline assignment: CDR1 MDHEN and CDR2 SYDVKM. CDR3 size: 20 residues. The CDR3 DNA sequence: TGTGCCAGCAGTTTTATCCTCCCTAAACCCCCGCAGGGGCTGTCCTACGAGCAGTACTTC. Translated: CASSFILPKPPQGLSYEQYF.

This clonotype was picked up a small number of times. The gene calls are TRBV29-1 and TRBJ1-6, with D perhaps TRBD1 (6 bases). The germline V gene has CDR1 SQVTM and CDR2 ANQGSEA. CDR3 length equals 15 residues. Trimming removed 3 bases at V and 7 bases at J, with 16 bases between. Written as DNA, the CDR3 is TGCAGCGTTGATAGGCAGGGGTTCCGCAATTCACCCCTCCACTTT. Translated: CSVDRQGFRNSPLHF.